This TCR beta chain was recovered during a study of spatial heterogeneity in lung cancer. Study at large: Consistently, beta-chain sequences turned up in larger numbers than alpha-chain sequences did. General observations from the study: Circulating ubiquitous expanded tumor TCRs were observed more frequently at resection than at follow-up.

There are many counts of this clonotype. Antigen unknown. Being off target in a library aimed at alpha chains, this beta chain has a size of little meaning. A unique molecular identifier was carried by every single TCR cDNA molecule. TCRdb called the 5' RACE reads again in MiXCR, with one record for every CDR3 protein. The sample contains fewer than 15,000 distinct CDR3 sequences, 3.9% of which appear only once. The time point is: sample taken at primary tumor resection. No cells were sorted before sequencing. The whole RNA sequenced was extracted from tumor, nontumor lung or frozen PBMC. Samples came from roughly 75 TRACERx patients with untreated early-stage lung cancer. V was trimmed by 6 bases and J by 6 bases, leaving 19 bases between them. CDR1 and CDR2 from the germline V gene are MNHEY and SMNVEV (reference sequence). The CDR3 extends over 15 amino acids.

This material consisted of PBMCs, taken at surgery. The TCR originated in a male donor with early-stage non-small cell lung cancer. The genes are TRBV27 and TRBJ2-3, with D hard to call. CDR3 DNA: TGTGCCAGCAGCCCCTTCCCGGTCCTGCCGGATACGCAGTATTTT. Translating it yields CASSPFPVLPDTQYF.